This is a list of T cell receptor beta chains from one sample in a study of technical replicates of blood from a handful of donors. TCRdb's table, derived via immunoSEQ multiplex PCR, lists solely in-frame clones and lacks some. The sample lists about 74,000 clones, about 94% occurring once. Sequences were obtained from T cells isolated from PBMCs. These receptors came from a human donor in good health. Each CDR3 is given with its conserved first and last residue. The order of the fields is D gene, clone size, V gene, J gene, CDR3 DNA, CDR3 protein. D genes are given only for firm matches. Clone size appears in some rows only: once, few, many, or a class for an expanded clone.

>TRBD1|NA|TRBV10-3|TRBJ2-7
TGTGCCATCAGCAACAAGGACAGGTTCTCCTACGAGCAGTACTTC
CAISNKDRFSYEQYF
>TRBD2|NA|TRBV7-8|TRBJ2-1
TGTGCCAGCAGCTCATCGATTCAGGGACTAGCGGGAGGAAGGAATGAGCAGTTCTTC
CASSSSIQGLAGGRNEQFF
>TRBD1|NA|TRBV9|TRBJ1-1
TGTGCCAGCAGCCCAACCGATCAGGGGGCCCTTGAAGCTTTCTTT
CASSPTDQGALEAFF
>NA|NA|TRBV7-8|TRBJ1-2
TGTGCCAGCAGCTTTGGGGGGGATGGCTACACCTTC
CASSFGGDGYTF
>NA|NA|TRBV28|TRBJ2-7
TGTGCCAGCAAATGGCAGGGCCTAGTAGACGAGCAGTACTTC
CASKWQGLVDEQYF
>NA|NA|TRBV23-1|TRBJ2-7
TGCGCCAGCAGTCCAAACAGGATCTACGAGCAGTACTTC
CASSPNRIYEQYF
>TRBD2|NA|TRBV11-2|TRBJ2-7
TGTGCCAGCAGCTTAAGGGGTCGAGGGAGGGCCTACGAGCAGTACTTC
CASSLRGRGRAYEQYF
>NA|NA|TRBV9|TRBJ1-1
TGTGCCAGCAGCATGGGCTCAGGACAGAACACTGAAGCTTTCTTT
CASSMGSGQNTEAFF
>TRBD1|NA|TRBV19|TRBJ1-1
TGTGCCAGTAGTTCCTCCACAGGGGTTGAAGCTTTCTTT
CASSSSTGVEAFF
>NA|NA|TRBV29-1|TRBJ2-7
TGCAGCGTTATCATCGGACTACAGAGCTCCTACGAGCAGTACTTC
CSVIIGLQSSYEQYF
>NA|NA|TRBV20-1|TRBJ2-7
TGCAGTGCTAGATCCGCCTACGAGCAGTACTTC
CSARSAYEQYF
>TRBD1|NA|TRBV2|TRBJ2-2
TGTGCCAGCAGCACAGGGGTCACCGGGGAGCTGTTTTTT
CASSTGVTGELFF
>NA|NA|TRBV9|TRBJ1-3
TGTGCCAGCAGCGTCTTAGGGGGCTCTGGAAACACCATATATTTT
CASSVLGGSGNTIYF
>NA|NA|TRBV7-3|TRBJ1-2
TGTGCCAGCAGCCCCGGACAGATTCTCTATGGCTACACCTTC
CASSPGQILYGYTF
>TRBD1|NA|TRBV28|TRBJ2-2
TGTGCCAGCAGTTTACCGGACAGGGGTACCACCGGGGAGCTGTTTTTT
CASSLPDRGTTGELFF
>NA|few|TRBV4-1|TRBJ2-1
TGCGCCAGCAGCCCCCTGACTAGTAACAATGAGCAGTTCTTC
CASSPLTSNNEQFF
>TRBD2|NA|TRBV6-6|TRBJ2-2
TGTGCCAGCAGTTACAGTAGCGGGAGAGGCACCGGGGAGCTGTTTTTT
CASSYSSGRGTGELFF
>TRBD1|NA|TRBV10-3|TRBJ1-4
TGTGCCACTAAAACCGGGACAGACTACCCAACTAATGAAAAACTGTTTTTT
CATKTGTDYPTNEKLFF
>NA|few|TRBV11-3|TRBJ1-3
TGTGCCAGCAGCTTAAATTTTATCTTCGGTTCACCCATATATTTT
CASSLNFIFGSPIYF
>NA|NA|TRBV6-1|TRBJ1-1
TGTGCCAGCAGCAGGGGGAACACTGAAGCTTTCTTT
CASSRGNTEAFF
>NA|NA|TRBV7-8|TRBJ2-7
TGTGCCAGCAGCTTAGGCGGCGGAGCCGCCTACGAGCAGTACTTC
CASSLGGGAAYEQYF
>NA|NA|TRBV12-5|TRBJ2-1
TGTGCTAGTGGTTTGTATAGCTACAATGAGCAGTTCTTC
CASGLYSYNEQFF
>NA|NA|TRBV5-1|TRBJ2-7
TGCGCCAGCAGCTTGAGTCGGGTTTCCTACGAGCAGTACTTC
CASSLSRVSYEQYF
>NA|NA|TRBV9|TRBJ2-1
TGTGCCAGCAGCGCCCACAAAGACGAACCTAGGACCTACAATGAGCAGTTCTTC
CASSAHKDEPRTYNEQFF
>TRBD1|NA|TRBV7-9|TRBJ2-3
TGTGCCAGCAGTCCGGACAGGGTGGGGCAGTATTTT
CASSPDRVGQYF
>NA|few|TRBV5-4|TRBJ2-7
TGTGCCAGCAAGGGGGTGATTAGGGACGAGCAGTACTTC
CASKGVIRDEQYF
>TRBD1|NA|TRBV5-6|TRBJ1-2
TGTGCCAGCAGCTTGGAAGGGGGCCAAGGCTACACCTTC
CASSLEGGQGYTF
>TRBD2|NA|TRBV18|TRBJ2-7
TGTGCCAGCTCACCACGGCTAGCGGACCAAACCAACGAGCAGTACTTC
CASSPRLADQTNEQYF
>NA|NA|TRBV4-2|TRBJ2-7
TGTGCCAGCAGCCAAGAGCCCCTAGGGGACGAGCAGTACTTC
CASSQEPLGDEQYF
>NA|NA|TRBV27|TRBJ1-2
TGTGCCAGCAGTTACGGGAGTGGGGCCTATGGCTACACCTTC
CASSYGSGAYGYTF
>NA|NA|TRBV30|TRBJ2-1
TGTGCCTGGAACGAACTAGCCAATGAGCAGTTCTTC
CAWNELANEQFF
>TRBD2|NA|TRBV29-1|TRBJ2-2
TGCAGCGTTGATGTGACTAGCGGGTCCGGGGAGCTGTTTTTT
CSVDVTSGSGELFF
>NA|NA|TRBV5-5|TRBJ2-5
TGTGCCAGCAGCTTGGGAGGCCCCCAAGAGACCCAGTACTTC
CASSLGGPQETQYF
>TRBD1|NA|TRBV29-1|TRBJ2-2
TGCAGCGTTGGACCGGGACAGGGGGTGAACACCGGGGAGCTGTTTTTT
CSVGPGQGVNTGELFF
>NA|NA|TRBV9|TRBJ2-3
TGTGCCAGCAGCGATCCAGGTTCTCTCACAGATACGCAGTATTTT
CASSDPGSLTDTQYF
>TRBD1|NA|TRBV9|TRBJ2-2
TGTGCCAGCAGCCCAAGGACAGGGTCCACCGGGGAGCTGTTTTTT
CASSPRTGSTGELFF
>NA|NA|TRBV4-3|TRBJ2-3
TGCGCCAGCAGCCAAGGAAGCGGCGGTGCTAGCACAGATACGCAGTATTTT
CASSQGSGGASTDTQYF
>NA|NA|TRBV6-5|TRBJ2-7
TGTGCCAGCAGGGGGATCGGGGGTTTTTACGAGCAGTACTTC
CASRGIGGFYEQYF
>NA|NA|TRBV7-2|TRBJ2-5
TGTGCCAGCAGCTCCACTACGAGAGAGACCCAGTACTTC
CASSSTTRETQYF
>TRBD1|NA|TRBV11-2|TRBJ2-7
TGTGCCAGCAGCGCAGCGACAGGGTCCCTCTACGAGCAGTACTTC
CASSAATGSLYEQYF
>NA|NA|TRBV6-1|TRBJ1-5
TGTGCCAGCTGGGGCAGGCAAGATAGCAATCAGCCCCAGCATTTT
CASWGRQDSNQPQHF
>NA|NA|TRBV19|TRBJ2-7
TGTGCCAGTACCCCGGGGGTAAGGTCAGGACGAGGCGAGCAGTACTTC
CASTPGVRSGRGEQYF